The 28 T cell receptor beta chains below all came from one sample that was sequenced in a study of CD8 T cells in ankylosing spondylitis. Study outcomes and limitations: A motif of several highly homologous TCR beta variants was seen as apparently characteristic of ankylosing spondylitis blood.

TCRdb re-called the 5' RACE reads through MiXCR, storing one row per CDR3 protein. Among 500,000 to 650,000 distinct CDR3 sequences, about 5.7% were seen once, and the ten largest hold roughly 3.2%. These TCRs are of unknown antigen specificity. What was sequenced was blood, either unsorted or a sorted T cell fraction (not recorded which). Receptors were obtained from a male donor with ankylosing spondylitis.

This clonotype occurred a few times. The V call is TRBV29-1, the J call TRBJ2-7, with TRBD2 as a possible D gene (6 bases). In germline, CDR1 is SQVTM, CDR2 ANQGSEA. V was pared by 4 bases and J by 6 bases, with 19 bases between. The CDR3 is 14 residues long. The CDR3 nucleotides are TGCAGCGTTGTAAAGGCAGGGAGGCTTGGCGAGCAGTACTTC. This sequence encodes CSVVKAGRLGEQYF.

This clonotype was recorded at least ten times. The chain uses TRBV20-1 and TRBJ2-7; the D gene is possibly TRBD2 (6 bases). CDR3 length: 13 amino acids. The germline V gene encodes CDR1 DFQATT and CDR2 SNEGSKA (reference sequence). The V and J ends lost 0 bases and 0 bases respectively, with 6 bases between them. The DNA for the CDR3 is TGCAGTGCTAGAGAGGGGGGCTCCTACGAGCAGTACTTC. Its protein is CSAREGGSYEQYF.

This clonotype was counted at least ten times. V is TRBV7-3 and J is TRBJ2-6, with 7 bases that match TRBD2. The germline V gene encodes CDR1 SGHTA and CDR2 FQGTGA. The trim removed 4 bases at V and 4 bases at J, leaving 4 bases unmatched. CDR3 length: 15 amino acids. CDR3 in amino acids: CASSSGGFGANVLTF. DNA of the CDR3: TGTGCCAGCAGCTCCGGGGGGTTCGGGGCCAACGTCCTGACTTTC.

There are many counts of this clonotype. The rearrangement uses TRBV20-1 and TRBJ2-7; TRBD2 matches 9 bases. In germline, CDR1 is DFQATT, CDR2 SNEGSKA (reference sequence). The junction had 11 bases not matched to a gene; V was cut back by 5 bases and J by 6 bases. There are 14 residues in the CDR3. The CDR3 loop reads CSASPPREGSEQYF. In nucleotides, the CDR3 is TGCAGTGCTTCCCCCCCGCGGGAGGGTTCCGAGCAGTACTTC.

In the case of this clonotype: This may stem from a read error, because a much larger clone lies one nucleotide away. V and J are TRBV10-3 and TRBJ1-6, with TRBD1 matching over 7 bases. The length of the CDR3 is 14 residues. Germline V CDR1 and CDR2: ENHRY, SYGVKD. V dropped 10 bases and J dropped 7; count of bases not matched to a gene: 10. The CDR3 sequence: CANRGEIGNSPLHF. DNA for the CDR3: TGTGCCAACAGGGGAGAGATAGGGAATTCACCCCTCCACTTT.

A note on this clonotype: A read error may be the cause here, since a much bigger clone is one base away. The chain joins TRBV20-1 to TRBJ2-7; D is undetermined. This CDR3 is built from 12 residues. V lost 3 bases to trimming and J lost 3 bases, with 9 bases between them. Per germline, CDR1 DFQATT and CDR2 SNEGSKA (reference sequence). The CDR3 loop reads CSASPPFYEQYF. CDR3 nucleotides: TGCAGTGCTAGCCCACCGTTCTACGAGCAGTACTTC.

In its sample, this clonotype was seen many times. This chain joins TRBV4-2 and TRBJ1-5; 9 bases align to TRBD1. With 0 bases clipped from V and 0 bases from J, the junction kept 12 bases outside the gene matches. Germline CDR1 LGHNA, CDR2 YNFKEQ. There are 20 residues in the CDR3. In nucleotides, the CDR3 is TGTGCCAGCAGCCAAGACTCCATCGGACAGGGGTCTTATAGCAATCAGCCCCAGCATTTT. Its protein is CASSQDSIGQGSYSNQPQHF.

Details on this clonotype: This may stem from a read error, because a much larger clone lies one nucleotide away. The V and J genes are TRBV7-9 and TRBJ2-5; no clear D. Germline V lookup: CDR1 SEHNR, CDR2 FQNEAQ (reference sequence). This CDR3 region has 11 residues. DNA of the CDR3: TGTGACAGCACCGTAGGAGAGACCCAGTACTTC. It encodes CDSTVGETQYF.

This clonotype was seen repeatedly, ten times or more. J is TRBJ2-1 and V is TRBV5-1; possibly TRBD1 for D (5 bases). Germline V gene data show CDR1 as SGHRS and CDR2 as YFSETQ. The CDR3 covers 14 residues. V was shortened by 4 bases and J by 4 bases, with 12 bases between the two germline ends. CDR3 sequence reads: CASSPRATYNEQFF. As DNA, the CDR3 is TGCGCCAGCAGCCCCAGGGCTACATACAATGAGCAGTTCTTC.

The chain is built from TRBV7-2 and TRBJ2-2; no clear D gene. The CDR3 consists of 15 residues. The V gene's germline CDR1 is SGHTA and CDR2 FQGNSA. Trimming took off 3 bases at V and 2 bases at J, with 10 bases between the two ends. CDR3 sequence (DNA): TGTGCCAGCAGCTTGTATGCTGGAAACACCGGGGAGCTGTTTTTT. Its protein is CASSLYAGNTGELFF.

This clonotype was recorded at least ten times. The gene calls are TRBV29-1 and TRBJ2-1, with D perhaps matching TRBD2 (7 bases). CDR1 SQVTM and CDR2 ANQGSEA come from the germline V gene. V lost 4 bases and J lost 2, with 12 bases in between. This CDR3 region has 14 residues. CDR3 protein: CSVGGGATYNEQFF. In DNA form, the CDR3 reads TGCAGCGTTGGTGGGGGGGCAACCTACAATGAGCAGTTCTTC.

This clonotype was counted at least ten times. J is TRBJ1-2 and V is TRBV27; D might be TRBD1 (5 bases). Germline-derived CDR1 and CDR2 are MNHEY and SMNVEV (reference sequence). V lost 5 bases and J lost 6, with 13 bases in between. This CDR3 is built from 13 residues. The CDR3 loop is CASSPRTRDGYTF. DNA for the CDR3: TGTGCCAGCAGTCCCCGGACACGGGATGGCTACACCTTC.

Ten or more counts support this clonotype. V usage is TRBV5-1 and J usage is TRBJ2-3, with 7 bases fitting TRBD2. V was pared by 4 bases and J by 6 bases, with 11 bases of the junction left unmatched. The CDR3 loop spans 15 amino acids. Germline values: CDR1 SGHRS, CDR2 YFSETQ. This CDR3 reads CASSLGGVRGDTQYF. CDR3 sequence (DNA): TGCGCCAGCAGCCTGGGAGGGGTCCGGGGCGATACGCAGTATTTT. Full variable domain (rest looked up from reference TRBV5-1 and TRBJ2-3): KAGVTQTPRYLIKTRGQQVTLSCSPISGHRSVSWYQQTPGQGLQFLFEYFSETQRNKGNFPGRFSGRQFSNSRSEMNVSTLELGDSALYLCASSLGGVRGDTQYFGPGTRLTVL.

This clonotype was seen many times. The chain joins TRBV28 to TRBJ2-5, with D perhaps TRBD2 (5 bases). The CDR3 length is 14 residues. CDR1 and CDR2 (germline): MDHEN, SYDVKM. V lost 4 bases, J lost 7 bases, and 16 bases lay in between. CDR3 sequence reads: CASSSSVPGGTQYF. CDR3 nucleotides: TGTGCCAGCAGTTCATCCGTCCCAGGAGGGACCCAGTACTTC. Variable domain in full (rest from reference TRBV28 and TRBJ2-5): DVKVTQSSRYLVKRTGEKVFLECVQDMDHENMFWYRQDPGLGLRLIYFSYDVKMKEKGDIPEGYSVSREKKERFSLILESASTNQTSMYLCASSSSVPGGTQYFGPGTRLLVL.

V gene TRBV28 combines with J gene TRBJ1-6; D gene unclear. The V and J ends lost 8 bases and 0 bases respectively, with 8 bases between them. This CDR3 spans 14 amino acids. Germline values: CDR1 MDHEN, CDR2 SYDVKM. The CDR3 DNA reads TGTGCCAGCCTCCAGAGCTCCTATAATTCACCCCTCCACTTT. Encoded protein: CASLQSSYNSPLHF. The full variable domain, its missing parts supplied by reference TRBV28 and TRBJ1-6, is DVKVTQSSRYLVKRTGEKVFLECVQDMDHENMFWYRQDPGLGLRLIYFSYDVKMKEKGDIPEGYSVSREKKERFSLILESASTNQTSMYLCASLQSSYNSPLHFGNGTRLTVT.

The genes are TRBV19 and TRBJ2-2, with 13 bases lining up with TRBD2. CDR1 and CDR2 (germline): LNHDA, SQIVND (reference sequence). The CDR3 runs 17 residues. The V segment lost 0 bases and the J segment 6 bases; nucleotides outside the gene matches: 4. The CDR3 sequence: CASSIDPGLAGPGELFF. In nucleotides, the CDR3 is TGTGCCAGTAGTATAGATCCGGGACTAGCGGGACCCGGGGAGCTGTTTTTT.

This clonotype was seen at least ten times. The V gene is TRBV20-1, the J gene TRBJ1-1; D call uncertain. Looked up from germline, CDR1 is DFQATT and CDR2 is SNEGSKA (reference sequence). The CDR3 has 14 residues. Trimming pared 3 bases from V and 0 bases from J, leaving 11 bases between. CDR3 DNA: TGCAGTGCTAGGTCCCAGTTGGTGAACACTGAAGCTTTCTTT. Its protein product is CSARSQLVNTEAFF.

Details on this clonotype: The conserved closing phenylalanine or tryptophan is absent in this CDR3, likely reflecting a read error. The chain employs TRBV7-8 and TRBJ1-2; D is perhaps TRBD1 (5 bases). Trimming left V 1 base short and J 5 bases short, with 8 bases between. The CDR3 sequence is 13 residues long. Germline V gives CDR1 SGHVS, CDR2 FQNEAQ. The CDR3 spells CASSLGRGYGYTI. CDR3 nucleotides: TGTGCCAGCAGCTTAGGTCGGGGGTATGGCTACACCATC.

Many counts were recorded for this clonotype. CDR3 residues: CASSPGESTDTQYF. CDR3 sequence (DNA): TGTGCCAGCAGTCCAGGGGAGAGTACAGATACGCAGTATTTT. The V call is TRBV6-1, the J call TRBJ2-3; the D gene is possibly TRBD1 (6 bases). This CDR3 has 14 amino acids. Germline loops: CDR1 MNHNS, CDR2 SASEGT. V lost 5 bases, J lost 3 bases, and 12 bases lay in between.

The chain couples TRBV7-9 to TRBJ2-1; D is undetermined. The V gene's germline CDR1 is SEHNR and CDR2 FQNEAQ (reference sequence). The CDR3 covers 15 residues. Trimming removed 1 base at V and 2 bases at J, with 9 bases between. The CDR3 coding sequence is TGTGCCAGCAGCTTAGTAGGGAACCCCTACAATGAGCAGTTCTTC. This translates into CASSLVGNPYNEQFF.

In this sample, this clonotype turned up many times. The rearrangement joins TRBV24-1 to TRBJ2-3; 8 nucleotides line up with TRBD1. The CDR3 spans 18 residues. Germline CDR1 reads KGHDR; CDR2 reads SFDVKD. J lost 3 bases, V lost 3 bases, and 13 bases had no gene match. The CDR3 DNA reads TGTGCCACCAGTGATGCCTCGTGGACAGGGCCACTGACAGATACGCAGTATTTT. Translated: CATSDASWTGPLTDTQYF.

The chain recombines TRBV2 with TRBJ2-3; the match to TRBD2 covers 9 bases. The V gene end was trimmed by 1 base and the J gene end by 2 bases; junction bases not matched to a gene: 4. The CDR3 is 16 residues long. Germline CDR1 SNHLY, CDR2 FYNNEI. The DNA for the CDR3 is TGTGCCAGCAGTGAAGGGCGGGGGGGCTTCACAGATACGCAGTATTTT. Amino acid sequence: CASSEGRGGFTDTQYF.

This clonotype turned up a few times. The chain is built from TRBV4-2 and TRBJ2-7; D not certain. Germline loops: CDR1 LGHNA, CDR2 YNFKEQ. The CDR3 length is 15 residues. The V gene lost 0 bases and the J gene lost 2 bases, with 11 bases spanning the gap. The CDR3 here is CASSQESLGPYEQYF. The CDR3 coding sequence is TGTGCCAGCAGCCAAGAATCGCTCGGCCCCTACGAGCAGTACTTC.

This clonotype was counted many times. The chain couples TRBV5-1 to TRBJ2-5; 7 bases map to TRBD2. CDR3 size: 12 residues. CDR1 SGHRS and CDR2 YFSETQ come from the germline V gene. V shed 7 bases and J 5 bases; nucleotides not matched to a gene: 5. CDR3 sequence (DNA): TGCGCCAGCCGAGCGGGAAGGGAGACCCAGTACTTC. As protein: CASRAGRETQYF.

This chain uses TRBV4-2 with TRBJ2-5; D remains ambiguous. Germline loops: CDR1 LGHNA, CDR2 YNFKEQ. The CDR3 has 15 residues. V was shortened by 4 bases and J by 0 bases, with 12 bases between the two germline ends. CDR3 loop: CASSPSRADQETQYF. In nucleotides, the CDR3 is TGTGCCAGCAGCCCCTCCCGGGCAGACCAAGAGACCCAGTACTTC.

Many counts were recorded for this clonotype. This rearrangement joins TRBV10-1 to TRBJ2-2; tentative D call: TRBD2 (6 bases). This CDR3 contains 15 residues. V was trimmed by 8 bases and J by 6 bases, leaving 19 bases between them. Germline CDR1 reads WNHNN; CDR2 reads SYGVQD (reference sequence). CDR3 residues: CASSPSGGKAGELFF. The CDR3 DNA follows: TGCGCCAGCTCTCCTAGTGGGGGGAAAGCCGGGGAGCTGTTTTTT.

Ten or more counts support this clonotype. This rearrangement joins TRBV12-3 or TRBV12-4 to TRBJ1-5, with D maybe TRBD1 (6 bases). Deletions cut 3 bases from V and 4 bases from J, with 10 bases between. The CDR3 has 14 amino acids. The CDR3 region has the DNA TGTGCCAGCAGTTTGACAGGCCAGAATCAGCCCCAGCATTTT. Protein sequence: CASSLTGQNQPQHF.

This clonotype was detected many times. The rearrangement joins TRBV28 to TRBJ1-1, with D possibly TRBD1 on 5 matching bases. The CDR3 contains 15 residues. The V end lost 8 bases, the J end lost 0 bases, and 16 bases lay between the germline ends. Germline V gene lookup returns CDR1 MDHEN and CDR2 SYDVKM. This CDR3 reads CASSPPGGMNTEAFF. For the CDR3, the DNA is TGTGCCAGCTCACCTCCCGGGGGAATGAACACTGAAGCTTTCTTT. Drawing the rest from reference TRBV28 and TRBJ1-1, the complete variable domain is DVKVTQSSRYLVKRTGEKVFLECVQDMDHENMFWYRQDPGLGLRLIYFSYDVKMKEKGDIPEGYSVSREKKERFSLILESASTNQTSMYLCASSPPGGMNTEAFFGQGTRLTVV.